What follows are 32 T cell receptor beta chains derived from one specimen sequenced in a study of OX40 agonist ivuxolimab in advanced cancers. Using immunoSEQ multiplex PCR, the repertoire was profiled, and TCRdb retains in-frame clones only, with some absent. The sample holds 9,000 to 13,000 clones, 65% to 85% seen once. The sequencing here drew on CD4+ or CD8+ T cells sorted from blood, taken in a trial of the OX40 agonist ivuxolimab. These receptors were collected from an adult with an advanced solid tumor such as melanoma, head and neck, liver or kidney cancer.

The gene calls are TRBV9 and TRBJ2-3; a possible D gene is TRBD2 (6 bases). In germline, CDR1 is SGDLS, CDR2 YYNGEE. Trimming took off 0 bases at V and 1 base at J, with 12 bases between the two ends. This CDR3 spans 16 amino acids. The CDR3 loop reads CASSVGVSGGTDTQYF. For the CDR3, the DNA is TGTGCCAGCAGCGTAGGTGTTAGCGGAGGCACAGATACGCAGTATTTT.

The chain employs TRBV28 and TRBJ2-3; 9 bases are a match to TRBD1. Germline trimming cut 6 bases from V and 7 bases from J; bases unmatched to any gene: 11. The CDR3 covers 15 residues. Germline loops: CDR1 MDHEN, CDR2 SYDVKM. As DNA, the CDR3 is TGTGCCAGCAGCTCGGGACAGGGTTGGGCAAATACGCAGTATTTT. It translates to CASSSGQGWANTQYF.

The V call is TRBV4-1, the J call TRBJ2-7; D gene uncertain. The CDR3 sequence is 14 residues long. Germline V lookup: CDR1 MGHRA, CDR2 YSYEKL. V was clipped by 0 bases and J by 0 bases, with 6 bases between them. DNA for the CDR3: TGCGCCAGCAGCCAAGAGGGCGGCTCCTACGAGCAGTACTTC. This gives the protein CASSQEGGSYEQYF.

The chain links TRBV9 to TRBJ2-1; 7 bases fit TRBD1. V trimming: 6 bases; J trimming: 6 bases; junction bases outside the gene matches: 9. The CDR3 has 14 residues. From germline, CDR1 is SGDLS and CDR2 YYNGEE. As DNA, the CDR3 is TGTGCCAGCACCCTAGGTGACAGGGTCAATGAGCAGTTCTTC. It translates to CASTLGDRVNEQFF.

The chain links TRBV11-2 to TRBJ2-1, with 10 nucleotides matching TRBD2. With V trimmed by 0 bases and J by 6 bases, 5 bases remained unmatched. The CDR3 totals 16 residues. Germline V gene lookup returns CDR1 SGHAT and CDR2 FQNNGV. CDR3 coding DNA: TGTGCCAGCAGCTTAGAGGCTAGCGGGAGTGGCAATGAGCAGTTCTTC. Translated: CASSLEASGSGNEQFF.

This clone was seen once. This chain connects TRBV19 to TRBJ2-1, with 11 bases identical to TRBD2. The CDR3 totals 15 residues. Germline loops: CDR1 LNHDA, CDR2 SQIVND (reference sequence). Trimming at V came to 5 bases and at J to 7 bases, leaving 7 bases not matched to a gene. CDR3 loop: CASSLGLAGQNEQFF. CDR3 DNA sequence: TGTGCCAGTAGTTTAGGACTAGCGGGTCAGAATGAGCAGTTCTTC.

This sequence joins TRBV28 and TRBJ2-6; a possible D gene is TRBD1 (6 bases). The germline gives CDR1 MDHEN, CDR2 SYDVKM. Trimming pared 10 bases from V and 2 bases from J, leaving 18 bases between. The CDR3 spans 16 residues. CDR3 DNA: TGTGCCACCCTACCGGGACACACCACTGGGGCCAACGTCCTGACTTTC. Its translation is CATLPGHTTGANVLTF.

This chain links TRBV19 with TRBJ2-7; TRBD2 matches at 7 bases. The J segment lost 6 bases and the V segment lost 5 bases, leaving 4 bases of the junction unmatched. The germline CDR1 and CDR2 sequences are LNHDA and SQIVND (reference sequence). The CDR3 length is 12 residues. The CDR3 DNA sequence: TGTGCCAGTAGTGCGGGAGCAGGCGAGCAGTACTTC. This sequence encodes CASSAGAGEQYF.

CDR3 sequence (DNA): TGCGCCAGCAGCCACCTAGGGACGGCAGAGACCCAGTACTTC. Translating it yields CASSHLGTAETQYF. This chain uses TRBV4-3 with TRBJ2-5, with D tentatively TRBD1 or TRBD2 (5 bases each). The V end lost 3 bases, the J end lost 4 bases, and 12 bases lay between the germline ends. Germline CDR1 and CDR2: LGHNA and YSLEER. The CDR3 sequence is 14 residues long.

The chain links TRBV27 to TRBJ2-7; the D gene is possibly TRBD2 (5 bases). Germline V CDR1 and CDR2: MNHEY, SMNVEV (reference sequence). Trimming removed 5 bases from V and 1 base from J, with 15 bases in between. CDR3 length: 15 amino acids. The chain's CDR3 is CASSPDQRLSYEQYF. The DNA of the CDR3 is TGTGCCAGCAGTCCTGACCAGCGGCTATCCTACGAGCAGTACTTC.

CDR3 region: CASSPPTWTSGYNEQFF. The CDR3 coding sequence is TGTGCCAGCAGCCCCCCGACTTGGACTAGCGGATACAATGAGCAGTTCTTC. The chain carries TRBV7-9 and TRBJ2-1; 10 positions agree with TRBD2. From germline, CDR1 is SEHNR and CDR2 FQNEAQ (reference sequence). With V trimmed by 5 bases and J by 4 bases, 11 bases remained unmatched. The CDR3 contains 17 residues.

This clone turned up a few times. The CDR3, as DNA: TGTGCCAGCAGCCAAGAATTTGATACGCAGTATTTT. Translation gives CASSQEFDTQYF. The chain has TRBV4-2 and TRBJ2-3; D is unclear. The length of the CDR3 is 12 residues. Trimming removed 0 bases at V and 6 bases at J, with 4 bases between. Germline assignment: CDR1 LGHNA and CDR2 YNFKEQ.

The J gene is TRBJ2-1, the V gene TRBV5-1; possibly TRBD2 for D (5 bases). V was shortened by 7 bases and J by 8 bases, with 13 bases between the two germline ends. CDR1 is SGHRS and CDR2 is YFSETQ in the germline V gene. The CDR3 has 12 residues. The CDR3 region has the DNA TGCGCCAGCGGCCCACACGGGGATGAGCAGTTCTTC. Its translation is CASGPHGDEQFF. The full variable domain, completed using reference TRBV5-1 and TRBJ2-1, is KAGVTQTPRYLIKTRGQQVTLSCSPISGHRSVSWYQQTPGQGLQFLFEYFSETQRNKGNFPGRFSGRQFSNSRSEMNVSTLELGDSALYLCASGPHGDEQFFGPGTRLTVL.

Regarding this clone: The sample has other DNA sequences that encode this CDR3 too. The chain links TRBV2 to TRBJ1-1; D is undetermined. Germline loops: CDR1 SNHLY, CDR2 FYNNEI. The CDR3 contains 13 residues. Trimming shortened V by 1 base and J by 0 bases, and 3 bases separated the two germline ends. The CDR3 nucleotides are TGTGCCAGCAGTGAAGGGCTGAACACTGAAGCTTTCTTT. It translates to CASSEGLNTEAFF.

This chain links TRBV7-9 with TRBJ1-2; TRBD1 matches 11 bases. The CDR3 has 15 amino acids. V lost 4 bases to trimming and J lost 5 bases; unmatched junction nucleotides: 6. Germline V gives CDR1 SEHNR, CDR2 FQNEAQ (reference sequence). The CDR3 nucleotides read TGTGCCAGCAGCTCACGGGACAGGGGGGAATATGGCTACACCTTC. Amino acids: CASSSRDRGEYGYTF.

This chain connects TRBV6-6 to TRBJ2-3; D tentatively reads TRBD1 or TRBD2 (5 bases each). Germline values: CDR1 MNHNY, CDR2 SVGAGI (reference sequence). Trimming pared 8 bases from V and 4 bases from J, leaving 13 bases between. The CDR3 length is 13 residues. The CDR3 bases are TGTGCCAGCTCGAGGGGACGTGCAGATACGCAGTATTTT. Translation: CASSRGRADTQYF.

The chain links TRBV6-4 to TRBJ2-6; D is ambiguous. Trimming pared 5 bases from V and 5 bases from J, leaving 22 bases between. The CDR3 is made up of 18 amino acids. Germline V gene data show CDR1 as MRHNA and CDR2 as SNTAGT. The CDR3 loop reads CASSRIDSRQSRANVLTF. CDR3 nucleotide sequence: TGTGCCAGCAGTCGGATTGACTCACGACAAAGTCGGGCCAACGTCCTGACTTTC.

The rearrangement joins TRBV4-3 to TRBJ2-7; D is uncertain. This CDR3 is 14 amino acids long. V lost 0 bases to trimming and J lost 3 bases, with 9 bases between them. Germline CDR1 and CDR2: LGHNA and YSLEER. The CDR3 bases are TGCGCCAGCAGCCAAGATGTGGTATTCTACGAGCAGTACTTC. It encodes CASSQDVVFYEQYF.

The chain is built from TRBV27 and TRBJ2-1, with D possibly being TRBD1 or TRBD2 (6 bases each). Per germline, CDR1 MNHEY and CDR2 SMNVEV (reference sequence). Trimming removed 0 bases from V and 2 bases from J, with 8 bases in between. The CDR3 consists of 15 residues. This chain's CDR3 is CASSLSGGPYNEQFF. The CDR3 nucleotides read TGTGCCAGCAGTTTATCTGGGGGGCCCTACAATGAGCAGTTCTTC.

The chain employs TRBV29-1 and TRBJ2-1; possible D gene TRBD2, 7 bases. CDR1 SQVTM and CDR2 ANQGSEA come from the germline V gene. V was cut by 0 bases and J by 6 bases, with 15 bases left in between. This CDR3 contains 15 residues. The CDR3 is CSVEEPRGQVNEQFF. The CDR3 nucleotides read TGCAGCGTTGAAGAGCCGCGGGGGCAGGTCAATGAGCAGTTCTTC.

The chain couples TRBV27 to TRBJ1-2; 10 nucleotides agree with TRBD1. CDR3 length: 16 residues. Per the germline V gene, CDR1 is MNHEY and CDR2 is SMNVEV (reference sequence). Unmatched junction bases numbered 9, after V lost 7 bases and J lost 1 base. CDR3 amino acids: CASNFRDRGYNYGYTF. The CDR3 region has the DNA TGTGCCAGCAATTTCCGGGACAGGGGATATAACTATGGCTACACCTTC.

V and J are TRBV20-1 and TRBJ1-1; no reliable D call. Germline V gene lookup returns CDR1 DFQATT and CDR2 SNEGSKA (reference sequence). This CDR3 has 11 amino acids. V lost 1 base, J lost 7 bases, and 7 bases lay in between. The CDR3 DNA reads TGCAGTGCTAGAGTGTCCAGTGAAGCTTTCTTT. Translated: CSARVSSEAFF.

The chain has TRBV27 and TRBJ1-5, with D unresolved. The V gene's germline CDR1 is MNHEY and CDR2 SMNVEV (reference sequence). The CDR3 spans 13 residues. V dropped 3 bases and J dropped 5 bases, with 8 bases sitting between them. The CDR3 nucleotides read TGTGCCAGCAGTTTTACAGCCGATCAGCCCCAGCATTTT. As protein: CASSFTADQPQHF.

The rearrangement links TRBV5-1 to TRBJ2-7; 9 bases agree with TRBD2. CDR3 length: 16 residues. CDR1 SGHRS and CDR2 YFSETQ come from the germline V gene. Losses at the gene ends were 4 bases for V and 7 bases for J; bases not matched to a gene: 15. CDR3 region: CASSEMSGRFLLEQYF. Written as DNA, the CDR3 is TGCGCCAGCAGCGAAATGAGCGGGAGGTTCCTTTTAGAGCAGTACTTC.

J is TRBJ2-2 and V is TRBV27, with TRBD1 matching over 7 bases. This CDR3 has 13 residues. Per germline, CDR1 MNHEY and CDR2 SMNVEV (reference sequence). The V and J ends lost 7 bases and 5 bases, in that order; junction bases with no gene match: 4. This CDR3 is CASTGQATGELFF. DNA for the CDR3: TGTGCCAGCACCGGACAGGCGACCGGGGAGCTGTTTTTT.

The chain has TRBV27 and TRBJ2-1; 10 bases are a match to TRBD2. Germline V gene data show CDR1 as MNHEY and CDR2 as SMNVEV (reference sequence). The CDR3 runs to 16 residues. After removal of 6 bases from V and 4 bases from J, the junction contained 9 bases not matched to a gene. CDR3 sequence: CASSNLSSGGYNEQFF. CDR3 nucleotide sequence: TGTGCCAGCAGCAACCTCTCTAGCGGGGGTTACAATGAGCAGTTCTTC.

The chain couples TRBV19 to TRBJ1-2; 9 bases agree with TRBD1. Trimming took 3 bases from V and 7 from J; bases not matched to a gene: 3. Germline values: CDR1 LNHDA, CDR2 SQIVND (reference sequence). There are 13 residues in the CDR3. The DNA for the CDR3 is TGTGCCAGTAGTATCGGGACAGGGATTGGCTACACCTTC. Protein sequence: CASSIGTGIGYTF.

This chain joins TRBV15 and TRBJ2-3, with 11 bases fitting TRBD2. The CDR3 sequence is 16 residues long. The V and J ends lost 5 bases and 4 bases, in that order; junction bases with no gene match: 8. Per the germline V gene, CDR1 is LNHNV and CDR2 is YYDKDF (reference sequence). The DNA for the CDR3 is TGTGCCACCAGCGGCCCACTAGCGGGAGATCCAGATACGCAGTATTTT. Translating it yields CATSGPLAGDPDTQYF.

By sample share, this clone is medium-sized (0.01 to 0.1%). The chain is built from TRBV7-3 and TRBJ2-1; 10 positions agree with TRBD2. V dropped 6 bases and J dropped 2; count of bases not matched to a gene: 4. This CDR3 has 15 amino acids. Germline assignment: CDR1 SGHTA and CDR2 FQGTGA. CDR3 sequence reads: CASRASGSAYNEQFF. CDR3 DNA sequence: TGTGCCAGCAGGGCTAGCGGGAGTGCCTACAATGAGCAGTTCTTC. Variable domain in full (rest from reference TRBV7-3 and TRBJ2-1): GAGVSQTPSNKVTEKGKYVELRCDPISGHTALYWYRQSLGQGPEFLIYFQGTGAADDSGLPNDRFFAVRPEGSVSTLKIQRTERGDSAVYLCASRASGSAYNEQFFGPGTRLTVL.

Of note for this clone: Distinct nucleotide sequences in the sample also encode this CDR3. J is TRBJ1-1 and V is TRBV19; D gene ambiguous. Germline V gene lookup returns CDR1 LNHDA and CDR2 SQIVND (reference sequence). CDR3 length equals 13 residues. Between the trimmed V and J ends, which lost 3 bases and 1 base, there was a span of 6 bases. The CDR3 loop is CASSIRGNTEAFF. Here the CDR3 DNA reads TGTGCCAGTAGTATCAGAGGGAACACTGAAGCTTTCTTT.

V usage is TRBV25-1 and J usage is TRBJ2-3; D not certain. The CDR3 loop spans 12 amino acids. Trimming stripped 1 base from V and 5 bases from J, with 4 bases between. The germline CDR1 and CDR2 sequences are MGHDK and SYGVNS. The chain's CDR3 is CASSEWLDTQYF. CDR3 bases: TGTGCCAGCAGTGAATGGTTAGATACGCAGTATTTT.

The chain carries TRBV5-4 and TRBJ2-7, with 12 positions matching TRBD2. The ends lost 2 bases at V and 7 bases at J; junction bases unmatched: 7. CDR3 size: 15 residues. Germline CDR1 is SGHNT and CDR2 is YYREEE (reference sequence). The CDR3 protein is CASSFRLAGAAEQYF. The CDR3 DNA sequence: TGTGCCAGCAGCTTCCGACTAGCGGGAGCGGCAGAGCAGTACTTC.